This T cell receptor beta chain was recovered during a study of control samples from healthy donors and cancer patients (dated by TCRdb to 2020 to 2021). Note on this clone: Its antigen remains undetermined. The input lacks base qualities; no much larger clone sits a single base away.

Library preparation employed the immunoSEQ multiplex PCR assay. Sourced from immuneACCESS, this table was stored by TCRdb with only in-frame sequences that have V and J called. A share of the clones is absent; for the studies checked, an unresolved V gene accounts for under half, and the remainder has no known explanation. This sample gives 120,000 or so clones in total; roughly 94% of them show up just once. Of the sample, about 3.6% falls within the top ten clones. Germline trimming amounts to 3 bases on V and 4 bases on J, with 6 as the count of junction bases outside the gene matches. The CDR3 starts with the cysteine, ends with the phenylalanine, and has 14 residues. Of all the DNA, just the CDR3 is kept, 42 bases in frame from base 1. CDR1 SGHAT and CDR2 FQNNGV are derived from the germline V gene.

The chain uses TRBV11-2 and TRBJ2-7; TRBD1 aligns with 7 central bases. Sequenced sample: blood. This clonotype was sampled from a man aged 25-40 years in good health. For the CDR3, the sequence is CASSFDRVPYEQYF. Read as DNA, the sequence is TGTGCCAGCAGCTTCGACAGGGTGCCTTACGAGCAGTACTTC.